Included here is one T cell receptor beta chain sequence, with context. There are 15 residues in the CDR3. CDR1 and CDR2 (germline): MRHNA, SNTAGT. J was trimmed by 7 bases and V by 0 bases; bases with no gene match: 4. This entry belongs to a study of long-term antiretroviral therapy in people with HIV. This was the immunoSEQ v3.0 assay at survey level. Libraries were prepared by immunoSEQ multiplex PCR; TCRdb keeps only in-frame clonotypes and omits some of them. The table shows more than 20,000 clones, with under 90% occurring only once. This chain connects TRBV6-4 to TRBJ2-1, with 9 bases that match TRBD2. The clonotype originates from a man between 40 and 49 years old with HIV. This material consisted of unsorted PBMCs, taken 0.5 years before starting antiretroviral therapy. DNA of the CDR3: TGTGCCAGCAGTGACTCCAGCGGGGGGTTGAATGAGCAGTTCTTC. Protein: CASSDSSGGLNEQFF.